This T cell receptor beta chain was sequenced during a study of T cell responses to AZD1222 COVID-19 vaccine. Study observations and caveats: Clonal diversity was possibly underestimated, and the donors were mostly white British, with more females. Variant regions that are unmutated are reportedly the target of nearly half of spike-specific TCRs. Vaccine-associated CD4 TCRs spanned spike, dominant at 160-218 and 743-854.

This clone occurred once. What it binds is not known. V lost 5 bases and J lost 4, with 14 bases in between. The germline CDR1 and CDR2 sequences are MNHEY and SVGAGI. The CDR3 covers 15 residues. Assay used: immunoSEQ multiplex PCR; TCRdb lists only in-frame clones, some missing. This table has some 180,000 clones, roughly 92% appearing once. This TCR was sampled from an adult who received the AZD1222 COVID-19 vaccine. Sequencing was performed on peripheral blood, taken 28 days after the second AZD1222 dose. V gene TRBV6-5 combines with J gene TRBJ2-2; perhaps TRBD2 as D (6 bases). Here the CDR3 DNA reads TGTGCCAGCAGTCCGGAGGGGCTAGGCACCGGGGAGCTGTTTTTT. The encoded protein is CASSPEGLGTGELFF.